Included here is one TCR beta chain sequence, with context. Its antigen is not known. The germline V gene encodes CDR1 LNHDA and CDR2 SQIVND (reference sequence). V lost 3 bases and J lost 6; bases outside the gene matches: 5. The CDR3 length is 13 residues. This specimen belongs to a study of cytomegalovirus exposure and HLA in healthy donors. Study outcomes and limitations: Reportedly, HLA-A and HLA-B alleles of most subjects were accurately predicted from TCR beta. Rarity held for most TCR sequences, but there were some public TCRs that occurred in many donors.

Primers: 60 Vbeta forward and 13 Jbeta reverse. Repertoires were generated with immunoSEQ multiplex PCR, while TCRdb's copy carries only in-frame clones and drops some. Here the sample spans about 52,000 clones, about three quarters being singletons. What was sequenced was PBMCs. The chain combines TRBV19 with TRBJ2-7; 7 bases align to TRBD2. This receptor was obtained from a man aged 18 to 29 in good health and CMV-seronegative. CDR3 loop: CASSIGGIGEQYF. CDR3 sequence (DNA): TGTGCCAGTAGTATCGGGGGGATAGGCGAGCAGTACTTC.